Listed here are 30 T cell receptor beta chains from one sample, sequenced in a study of cytomegalovirus exposure and HLA in healthy donors. PCR involved 60 Vbeta and 13 Jbeta primers. Some clones are missing from TCRdb's copy, which holds only in-frame ones; the method was immunoSEQ multiplex PCR. The data hold roughly 170,000 clones, with roughly 80% observed a single time. Source material: PBMCs. The receptor source for this set is a female donor in good health and CMV-seronegative.

The gene calls are TRBV18 and TRBJ2-7, with TRBD1 matching over 9 bases. Germline CDR1 reads KGHSH; CDR2 reads LQKENI. CDR3 length: 15 residues. J lost 3 bases, V lost 2 bases, and 5 bases had no gene match. The CDR3 DNA follows: TGTGCCAGCTCACCAGCTCAGACAGGGGGCTACGAGCAGTACTTC. It specifies CASSPAQTGGYEQYF.

The chain recombines TRBV5-1 with TRBJ2-1; 7 bases are a match to TRBD2. Germline values: CDR1 SGHRS, CDR2 YFSETQ. The CDR3 spans 13 residues. Trimming took 5 bases from V and 8 from J; bases not matched to a gene: 7. As DNA, the CDR3 is TGCGCCAGCAGTCCAGCGGGATTAGATGAGCAGTTCTTC. Its protein is CASSPAGLDEQFF.

The chain is built from TRBV18 and TRBJ1-3, with D perhaps matching TRBD1 (6 bases). The V gene lost 5 bases and the J gene lost 0 bases, with 11 bases spanning the gap. The germline V gene encodes CDR1 KGHSH and CDR2 LQKENI. This CDR3 is 15 amino acids long. The CDR3 bases are TGTGCCAGCTCAACTACAGGGACCTCTGGAAACACCATATATTTT. The encoded protein is CASSTTGTSGNTIYF.

The genes are TRBV5-4 and TRBJ1-6; 9 positions agree with TRBD1. With 3 bases clipped from V and 10 bases from J, the junction kept 5 bases outside the gene matches. The CDR3 length is 14 residues. CDR1 is SGHNT, CDR2 YYREEE, per germline (reference sequence). The CDR3 DNA sequence: TGTGCCAGCAGCTGGGGACAGGGTGGATCACCCCTCCACTTT. Protein: CASSWGQGGSPLHF.

This sequence joins TRBV4-3 and TRBJ2-3; TRBD2 is a possible D gene (6 bases). V shed 0 bases and J shed 4 bases, with 14 bases lying between them. This CDR3 has 16 residues. CDR1 and CDR2 from the germline V gene are LGHNA and YSLEER. CDR3 residues: CASSQERRGTPDTQYF. The CDR3 DNA reads as TGCGCCAGCAGCCAAGAGAGACGGGGGACTCCAGATACGCAGTATTTT.

This chain uses TRBV7-9 with TRBJ2-5; D remains unclear. The CDR3 loop spans 13 amino acids. Trimming shortened V by 3 bases and J by 1 base, and 6 bases separated the two germline ends. The germline V gene has CDR1 SEHNR and CDR2 FQNEAQ (reference sequence). CDR3 coding DNA: TGTGCCAGCAGCTTTCAGATCCAAGAGACCCAGTACTTC. Translation: CASSFQIQETQYF. The full variable domain, in which reference TRBV7-9 and TRBJ2-5 provide the parts outside the CDR3, is DTGVSQNPRHKITKRGQNVTFRCDPISEHNRLYWYRQTLGQGPEFLTYFQNEAQLEKSRLLSDRFSAERPKGSFSTLEIQRTEQGDSAMYLCASSFQIQETQYFGPGTRLLVL.

The chain joins TRBV19 to TRBJ2-5, with 13 bases aligning to TRBD2. The CDR3 has 17 amino acids. CDR1 LNHDA and CDR2 SQIVND come from the germline V gene (reference sequence). V was clipped by 5 bases and J by 3 bases; unmatched bases: 9. This chain's CDR3 is CASSERLAGGIKETQYF. CDR3 sequence (DNA): TGTGCCAGTAGTGAGCGACTAGCGGGAGGCATTAAAGAGACCCAGTACTTC.

The gene calls are TRBV7-9 and TRBJ2-7; 8 bases fit TRBD2. V lost 6 bases, J lost 5 bases, and 18 bases stayed unmatched. This CDR3 is built from 17 residues. The germline CDR1 and CDR2 sequences are SEHNR and FQNEAQ (reference sequence). The CDR3 DNA is TGTGCCAGCAGGAAAAACGCGGGGGGTGGGGGGTTCGACGAGCAGTACTTC. Residues: CASRKNAGGGGFDEQYF.

This chain links TRBV19 with TRBJ2-7; 10 bases agree with TRBD1. V lost 3 bases and J lost 4; bases outside the gene matches: 0. The V gene's germline CDR1 is LNHDA and CDR2 SQIVND (reference sequence). This CDR3 is 13 amino acids long. In nucleotides, the CDR3 is TGTGCCAGTAGTATGGGACAGGGGTACGAGCAGTACTTC. Its protein product is CASSMGQGYEQYF.

This clone came up a few times. The CDR3 DNA reads as TGCGCCAGCAGCCAAGACGGCGGAACCCCTTCGTACGAGCAGTACTTC. Amino acid sequence: CASSQDGGTPSYEQYF. The chain carries TRBV4-1 and TRBJ2-7; D call uncertain. The CDR3 totals 16 residues. Germline-derived CDR1 and CDR2 are MGHRA and YSYEKL. V shed 0 bases and J shed 4 bases, with 16 bases lying between them.

Comments on this clone: The sample contains more than one DNA sequence encoding this CDR3. The CDR3 here is CASSYQQGDYGYTF. The CDR3, as DNA: TGTGCCAGCAGCTATCAACAGGGGGACTATGGCTACACCTTC. This chain links TRBV6-5 with TRBJ1-2; 8 nucleotides agree with TRBD1. After removal of 6 bases from V and 3 bases from J, the junction contained 6 bases not matched to a gene. This CDR3 contains 14 residues. CDR1 and CDR2 (germline): MNHEY, SVGAGI.

V gene TRBV5-1 combines with J gene TRBJ2-3; D may be TRBD2 (5 bases). Germline CDR1 reads SGHRS; CDR2 reads YFSETQ. This CDR3 is built from 14 residues. With 4 bases removed from V and 6 bases from J, the gap between germline ends came to 15 bases. The CDR3 sequence is CASSLASLADTQYF. The CDR3 nucleotides are TGCGCCAGCAGCCTAGCCAGTCTGGCGGATACGCAGTATTTT.

The V call is TRBV7-3, the J call TRBJ1-2; D gene ambiguous. This CDR3 is built from 14 residues. The V gene's germline CDR1 is SGHTA and CDR2 FQGTGA. V gave up 5 bases and J gave up 7 bases, with 17 bases separating them. The CDR3 here is CASSPGGEGGGYTF. In nucleotides, the CDR3 is TGTGCCAGCAGCCCGGGAGGAGAGGGAGGTGGCTACACCTTC.

This clone was seen just once. The chain is built from TRBV7-2 and TRBJ1-1; D remains unclear. V lost 5 bases and J lost 0, with 7 bases in between. The germline gives CDR1 SGHTA, CDR2 FQGNSA. This CDR3 contains 13 residues. The CDR3 region is CASSPSMNTEAFF. The DNA of the CDR3 is TGTGCCAGCAGCCCGAGCATGAACACTGAAGCTTTCTTT.

This clone has only a few counts. The chain links TRBV9 to TRBJ2-7; the match to TRBD2 covers 7 bases. Germline assignment: CDR1 SGDLS and CDR2 YYNGEE. CDR3 size: 14 residues. The ends lost 4 bases at V and 4 bases at J; junction bases unmatched: 8. This CDR3 reads CASSPREGPYEQYF. The CDR3 DNA follows: TGTGCCAGCAGCCCTAGGGAGGGACCGTACGAGCAGTACTTC. The variable domain in full, completed from reference TRBV9 and TRBJ2-7, reads DSGVTQTPKHLITATGQRVTLRCSPRSGDLSVYWYQQSLDQGLQFLIQYYNGEERAKGNILERFSAQQFPDLHSELNLSSLELGDSALYFCASSPREGPYEQYFGPGTRLTVT.

V and J are TRBV27 and TRBJ1-6, with D possibly being TRBD1 (5 bases). The CDR3 is made up of 12 amino acids. Germline assignment: CDR1 MNHEY and CDR2 SMNVEV (reference sequence). Trimming removed 8 bases from V and 11 bases from J, with 13 bases in between. The CDR3 region is CASFSSGTPLHF. CDR3 coding DNA: TGTGCCAGCTTTTCCTCAGGGACACCCCTCCACTTT.

The V call is TRBV4-2, the J call TRBJ2-1, with 11 bases aligning to TRBD2. Per the germline V gene, CDR1 is LGHNA and CDR2 is YNFKEQ. J was trimmed by 8 bases and V by 0 bases; bases with no gene match: 9. This CDR3 contains 17 residues. The CDR3 coding sequence is TGTGCCAGCAGCCAAGAATTAGCGGGAGGGCCGCTCGATGAGCAGTTCTTC. Translating it yields CASSQELAGGPLDEQFF.

V is TRBV5-1 and J is TRBJ2-1; TRBD2 matches at 12 bases. This CDR3 has 16 residues. Germline V gives CDR1 SGHRS, CDR2 YFSETQ. The J segment lost 8 bases and the V segment lost 0 bases, leaving 6 bases of the junction unmatched. This CDR3 is CASSLATSGRSDEQFF. In DNA, the CDR3 is TGCGCCAGCAGCTTGGCTACTAGCGGGAGGTCGGATGAGCAGTTCTTC.

V is TRBV4-2 and J is TRBJ2-5; 16 nucleotides agree with TRBD2. The trim removed 3 bases at V and 0 bases at J, leaving 1 base unmatched. The germline CDR1 and CDR2 sequences are LGHNA and YNFKEQ. The CDR3 is 17 amino acids. The CDR3 nucleotides read TGTGCCAGCAGCCAGGGACTAGCGGGGGGGTACCAAGAGACCCAGTACTTC. It yields the protein CASSQGLAGGYQETQYF.

The chain joins TRBV9 to TRBJ2-2; D perhaps matches TRBD2 (6 bases). The CDR3 consists of 15 residues. Trimming shortened V by 0 bases and J by 1 base, and 7 bases separated the two germline ends. Germline V gene lookup returns CDR1 SGDLS and CDR2 YYNGEE. The CDR3 DNA follows: TGTGCCAGCAGCGTAGCGGGGGAGAACACCGGGGAGCTGTTTTTT. Protein sequence: CASSVAGENTGELFF. Variable domain in full (rest from reference TRBV9 and TRBJ2-2): DSGVTQTPKHLITATGQRVTLRCSPRSGDLSVYWYQQSLDQGLQFLIQYYNGEERAKGNILERFSAQQFPDLHSELNLSSLELGDSALYFCASSVAGENTGELFFGEGSRLTVL.

The CDR3, as DNA: TGTGCCAGACAGGGCGGAGAGACCCAGTACTTC. Translation gives CARQGGETQYF. The gene calls are TRBV19 and TRBJ2-5, with D possibly matching TRBD1 (6 bases). V was shortened by 9 bases and J by 4 bases, with 9 bases between the two germline ends. CDR3 length equals 11 residues. The germline V gene encodes CDR1 LNHDA and CDR2 SQIVND (reference sequence).

This chain connects TRBV7-3 to TRBJ2-7, with D perhaps TRBD2 (6 bases). V lost 5 bases, J lost 2 bases, and 16 bases lay in between. The CDR3 length is 15 residues. CDR1 SGHTA and CDR2 FQGTGA come from the germline V gene. CDR3 DNA sequence: TGTGCCAGCAGCGACGCTAGCGTGAAGCCCTACGAGCAGTACTTC. This gives the protein CASSDASVKPYEQYF. The full variable domain, completed using reference TRBV7-3 and TRBJ2-7, is GAGVSQTPSNKVTEKGKYVELRCDPISGHTALYWYRQSLGQGPEFLIYFQGTGAADDSGLPNDRFFAVRPEGSVSTLKIQRTERGDSAVYLCASSDASVKPYEQYFGPGTRLTVT.

V usage is TRBV7-2 and J usage is TRBJ1-2; D perhaps matches TRBD1 (6 bases). V lost 3 bases, J lost 4 bases, and 15 bases lay in between. The CDR3 loop spans 15 amino acids. Germline V gene data show CDR1 as SGHTA and CDR2 as FQGNSA. The CDR3 DNA follows: TGTGCCAGCAGCTTCTCTTCGACAGGTGGCTATGGCTACACCTTC. As protein: CASSFSSTGGYGYTF.

The chain is built from TRBV28 and TRBJ2-7; 11 bases match TRBD1. The V segment lost 6 bases and the J segment 2 bases; nucleotides outside the gene matches: 3. The CDR3 extends over 14 amino acids. CDR1 and CDR2 from the germline V gene are MDHEN and SYDVKM. The CDR3 coding sequence is TGTGCCAGCAGAAGGGACAGGGGGACCTACGAGCAGTACTTC. This codes for CASRRDRGTYEQYF.

This clone occurred a few times. This CDR3 is also generated by other DNA sequences in the sample. V is TRBV28 and J is TRBJ1-4, with TRBD1 matching over 9 bases. V lost 5 bases, J lost 0 bases, and 1 base stayed unmatched. CDR3 length: 15 amino acids. CDR1 and CDR2 from the germline V gene are MDHEN and SYDVKM. The CDR3 sequence: CASSTGGATNEKLFF. The CDR3 DNA sequence: TGTGCCAGCAGTACAGGGGGCGCAACTAATGAAAAACTGTTTTTT. Full variable domain (rest looked up from reference TRBV28 and TRBJ1-4): DVKVTQSSRYLVKRTGEKVFLECVQDMDHENMFWYRQDPGLGLRLIYFSYDVKMKEKGDIPEGYSVSREKKERFSLILESASTNQTSMYLCASSTGGATNEKLFFGSGTQLSVL.

V gene TRBV6-5 combines with J gene TRBJ1-1; D is perhaps TRBD1 (5 bases). With 7 bases removed from V and 6 bases from J, the gap between germline ends came to 18 bases. Looked up from germline, CDR1 is MNHEY and CDR2 is SVGAGI. The CDR3 is 14 amino acids. The CDR3 protein is CASTYGGKLPEAFF. CDR3 coding DNA: TGTGCCAGCACCTACGGGGGGAAACTCCCTGAAGCTTTCTTT.

The chain carries TRBV6-4 and TRBJ1-5, with D possibly TRBD1 on 5 matching bases. CDR3 length equals 14 residues. Germline loops: CDR1 MRHNA, CDR2 SNTAGT. The V end lost 3 bases, the J end lost 7 bases, and 13 bases lay between the germline ends. In DNA, the CDR3 is TGTGCCAGCAGTGAATTCCAGGGTGGACAGCCCCAGCATTTT. Amino acid sequence: CASSEFQGGQPQHF.

The J gene is TRBJ2-3, the V gene TRBV20-1, with D uncertain. CDR1 is DFQATT, CDR2 SNEGSKA, per germline (reference sequence). This CDR3 has 11 amino acids. Trimming cost V 6 bases and J 6 bases, with 10 bases left between them. The DNA for the CDR3 is TGCAGTGCCAGCAACGGGGATACGCAGTATTTT. The encoded protein is CSASNGDTQYF.

This chain links TRBV7-9 with TRBJ1-6, with a possible D match to TRBD1 (6 bases). The germline V gene has CDR1 SEHNR and CDR2 FQNEAQ (reference sequence). V was clipped by 7 bases and J by 10 bases, with 20 bases between them. The CDR3 sequence is 15 residues long. CDR3 amino acids: CASTLQGSSRSPLHF. DNA for the CDR3: TGTGCCAGCACCCTACAGGGAAGTTCTAGATCACCCCTCCACTTT.

V usage is TRBV10-3 and J usage is TRBJ2-3; 9 nucleotides align to TRBD2. The germline V gene encodes CDR1 ENHRY and CDR2 SYGVKD. V was pared by 3 bases and J by 3 bases, with 4 bases of the junction left unmatched. The CDR3 contains 15 residues. The CDR3 region is CAISDWTSATDTQYF. The DNA of the CDR3 is TGTGCCATCAGTGACTGGACTAGCGCGACAGATACGCAGTATTTT.